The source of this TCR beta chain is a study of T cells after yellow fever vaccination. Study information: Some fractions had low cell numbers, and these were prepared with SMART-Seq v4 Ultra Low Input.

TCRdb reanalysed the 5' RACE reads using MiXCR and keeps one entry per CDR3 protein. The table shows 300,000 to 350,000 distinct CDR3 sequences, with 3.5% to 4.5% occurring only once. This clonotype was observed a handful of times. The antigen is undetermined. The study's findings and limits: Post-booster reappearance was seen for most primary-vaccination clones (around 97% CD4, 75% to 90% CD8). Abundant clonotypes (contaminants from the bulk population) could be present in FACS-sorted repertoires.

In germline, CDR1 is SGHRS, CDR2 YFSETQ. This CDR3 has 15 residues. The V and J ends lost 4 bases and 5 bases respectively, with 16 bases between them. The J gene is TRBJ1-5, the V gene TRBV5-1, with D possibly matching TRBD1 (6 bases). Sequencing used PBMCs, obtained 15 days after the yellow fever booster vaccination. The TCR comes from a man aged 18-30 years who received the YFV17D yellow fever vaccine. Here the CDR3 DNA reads TGCGCCAGCAGCAAAGGGGGAAGGAGTGATCAGCCCCAGCATTTT. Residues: CASSKGGRSDQPQHF. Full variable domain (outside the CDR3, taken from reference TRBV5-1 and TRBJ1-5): KAGVTQTPRYLIKTRGQQVTLSCSPISGHRSVSWYQQTPGQGLQFLFEYFSETQRNKGNFPGRFSGRQFSNSRSEMNVSTLELGDSALYLCASSKGGRSDQPQHFGDGTRLSIL.